This T cell receptor (beta chain) is from a study of shared clonotypes between healthy human individuals. Clones were sequenced by immunoSEQ multiplex PCR, and TCRdb holds only the in-frame ones, with some missing. The sample has roughly 500,000 clones, 79% seen once. Trimming at V came to 5 bases and at J to 7 bases, leaving 9 bases not matched to a gene. CDR1 and CDR2 (germline): SEHNR, FQNEAQ (reference sequence). CDR3 length: 14 amino acids. This clone was detected once. The sequenced sample consisted of PBMCs. This chain links TRBV7-9 with TRBJ2-7; 9 bases map to TRBD2. This clonotype originated in a middle-aged woman in good health. Some clones in this sample may be carry-over from other donors' samples. The DNA for the CDR3 is TGTGCCAGCAGCACGGGACTAGCCCTCGGTGAGCAGTACTTC. It yields the protein CASSTGLALGEQYF.